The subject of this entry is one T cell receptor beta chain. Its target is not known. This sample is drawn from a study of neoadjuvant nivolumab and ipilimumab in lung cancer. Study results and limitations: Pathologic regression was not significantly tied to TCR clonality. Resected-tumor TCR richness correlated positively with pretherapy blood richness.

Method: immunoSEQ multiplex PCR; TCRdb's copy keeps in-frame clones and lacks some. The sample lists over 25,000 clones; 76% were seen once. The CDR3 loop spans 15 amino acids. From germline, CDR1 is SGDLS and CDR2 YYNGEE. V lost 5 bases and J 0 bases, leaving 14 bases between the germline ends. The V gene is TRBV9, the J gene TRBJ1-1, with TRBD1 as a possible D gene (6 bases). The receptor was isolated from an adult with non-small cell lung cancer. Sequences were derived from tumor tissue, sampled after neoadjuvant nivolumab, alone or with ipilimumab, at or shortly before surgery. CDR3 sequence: CASSFGTNMNTEAFF. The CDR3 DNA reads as TGTGCCAGCAGTTTTGGGACAAACATGAACACTGAAGCTTTCTTT.